The 10 T cell receptor beta chains in this list originate from one sample, sequenced in a study of siplizumab effects on memory and regulatory T cells. This table comes from immunoSEQ multiplex PCR, and its TCRdb copy is limited to in-frame clones, with some not included. The sample lists around 100,000 clones; about 91% were seen once. Material for sequencing was CD4+ T cells sorted from blood. Source of these receptors: a human donor in good health. Some clones in this sample may be carry-over from other donors' samples.

The chain combines TRBV7-3 with TRBJ2-6, with D unclear. There are 19 residues in the CDR3. Germline assignment: CDR1 SGHTA and CDR2 FQGTGA. Trimming removed 2 bases at V and 0 bases at J, with 17 bases between. The CDR3 here is CASSLDGRTVSSGANVLTF. In nucleotides, the CDR3 is TGTGCCAGCAGCTTAGACGGTCGGACGGTTAGCTCTGGGGCCAACGTCCTGACTTTC.

The sample holds one count of this clone. V usage is TRBV6-4 and J usage is TRBJ2-1; TRBD2 might be the D (6 bases). CDR1 is MRHNA, CDR2 SNTAGT, per germline. V lost 4 bases and J lost 7, with 14 bases in between. The CDR3 sequence is 14 residues long. The CDR3 is CASSVRGGGNEQFF. In nucleotides, the CDR3 is TGTGCCAGCAGTGTACGGGGCGGAGGGAATGAGCAGTTCTTC.

The chain links TRBV6-8 to TRBJ2-1; D unclear. Per the germline V gene, CDR1 is MNHGY and CDR2 is SAAAGT. The CDR3 spans 11 residues. The V end lost 4 bases, the J end lost 10 bases, and 8 bases lay between the germline ends. The DNA for the CDR3 is TGTGCCAGCAGTTTTGAGGAGGAGCAGTTCTTC. Protein product: CASSFEEEQFF.

This chain uses TRBV6-6 with TRBJ1-5; D gene ambiguous. This CDR3 region has 15 residues. Trimming left V 5 bases short and J 1 base short, with 12 bases between. The germline V gene encodes CDR1 MNHNY and CDR2 SVGAGI (reference sequence). The CDR3 loop is CASSPTGSSNQPQHF. The CDR3, as DNA: TGTGCCAGCAGTCCGACGGGTTCGAGCAATCAGCCCCAGCATTTT.

The CDR3 bases are TGTGCCAGCAGCTTAGAATCGGCGGGAGGGCCATGGTACGAGCAGTACTTC. Its protein is CASSLESAGGPWYEQYF. J is TRBJ2-7 and V is TRBV11-2; 9 nucleotides line up with TRBD2. The CDR3 sequence is 17 residues long. Looked up from germline, CDR1 is SGHAT and CDR2 is FQNNGV. V dropped 0 bases and J dropped 4; count of bases not matched to a gene: 10.

The chain has TRBV10-1 and TRBJ2-3; possible D gene TRBD1, 6 bases. The CDR3 has 14 residues. V lost 5 bases and J 4 bases, leaving 13 bases between the germline ends. CDR1 and CDR2 from the germline V gene are WNHNN and SYGVQD (reference sequence). DNA for the CDR3: TGCGCCAGCAGTTACCAGTCAGGGGCAGATACGCAGTATTTT. Protein product: CASSYQSGADTQYF.

The chain links TRBV27 to TRBJ1-4; TRBD1 matches 7 bases. Germline V gene data show CDR1 as MNHEY and CDR2 as SMNVEV (reference sequence). This CDR3 has 15 residues. J gave up 7 bases and V 5 bases, and 10 bases lay outside the gene matches. The CDR3 coding sequence is TGTGCCAGCAGTGCAGCTGGGACAGATCCTGAAAAACTGTTTTTT. This translates into CASSAAGTDPEKLFF.

The chain couples TRBV11-2 to TRBJ2-1; TRBD1 is a possible D gene (5 bases). Trimming stripped 4 bases from V and 0 bases from J, with 13 bases between. This CDR3 has 16 amino acids. Germline V lookup: CDR1 SGHAT, CDR2 FQNNGV. The CDR3 is CASSSRQQSSYNEQFF. Written as DNA, the CDR3 is TGTGCCAGCAGCTCTAGACAGCAGAGCTCCTACAATGAGCAGTTCTTC.

This clone was detected once. V is TRBV4-1 and J is TRBJ2-5; the D is unclear. V lost 6 bases and J lost 7, with 21 bases in between. The CDR3 covers 15 residues. Germline CDR1 and CDR2: MGHRA and YSYEKL. CDR3 in amino acids: CASSQEVGNRVTQYF. In DNA form, the CDR3 reads TGCGCCAGCAGTCAGGAAGTAGGCAATCGGGTGACCCAGTACTTC.

The chain joins TRBV2 to TRBJ2-3; D perhaps matches TRBD2 (6 bases). V gave up 8 bases and J gave up 9 bases, with 15 bases separating them. This CDR3 spans 12 amino acids. Germline loops: CDR1 SNHLY, CDR2 FYNNEI. CDR3 sequence reads: CASEWSGGTQYF. CDR3 coding DNA: TGTGCCAGCGAATGGTCTGGGGGGACGCAGTATTTT.